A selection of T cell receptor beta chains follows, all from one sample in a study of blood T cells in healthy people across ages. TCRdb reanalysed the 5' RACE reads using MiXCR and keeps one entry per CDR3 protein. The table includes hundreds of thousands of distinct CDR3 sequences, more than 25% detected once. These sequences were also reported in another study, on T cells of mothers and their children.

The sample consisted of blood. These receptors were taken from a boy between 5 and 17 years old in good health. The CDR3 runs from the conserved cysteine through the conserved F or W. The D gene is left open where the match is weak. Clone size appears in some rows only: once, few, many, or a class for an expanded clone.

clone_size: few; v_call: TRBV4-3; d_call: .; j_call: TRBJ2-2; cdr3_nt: TGCGCCAGCAGCCAAGATTTGAGGGCATACACCGGGGAGCTGTTTTTT; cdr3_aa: CASSQDLRAYTGELFF
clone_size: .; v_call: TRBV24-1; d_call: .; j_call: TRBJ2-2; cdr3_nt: TGTGCCACCAGCGAAGATGGGACCGGGGAGCTGTTTTTT; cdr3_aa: CATSEDGTGELFF
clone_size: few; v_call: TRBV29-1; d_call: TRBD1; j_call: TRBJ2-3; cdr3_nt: TGCAGCGTTGAAGCCTGGGACAGGGGCCCAGATACGCAGTATTTT; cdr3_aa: CSVEAWDRGPDTQYF
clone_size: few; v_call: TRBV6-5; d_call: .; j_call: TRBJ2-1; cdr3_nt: TGTGCCAGCTCTTGGGACCGCAACAATGAGCAGTTCTTC; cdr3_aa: CASSWDRNNEQFF
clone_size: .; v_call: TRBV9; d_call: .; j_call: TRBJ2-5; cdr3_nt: TGTGCCAGCAGCGTAGGGCCAGACCAAGAGACCCAGTACTTC; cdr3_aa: CASSVGPDQETQYF
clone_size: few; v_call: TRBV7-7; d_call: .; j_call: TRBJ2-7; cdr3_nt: TGTGCCAGCAGCCCCAACGGGGCCGAGCAGTACTTC; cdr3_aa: CASSPNGAEQYF
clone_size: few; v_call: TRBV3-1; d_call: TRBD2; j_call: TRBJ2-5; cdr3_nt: TGTGCCAGCAGCCCTTGGACTAGCGGGGGGACAAAGACCCAGTACTTC; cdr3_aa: CASSPWTSGGTKTQYF
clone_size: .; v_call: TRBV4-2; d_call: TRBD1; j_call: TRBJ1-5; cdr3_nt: TGTGCCAGCAGCCAAGATGACAGGGGCAGCAATCAGCCCCAGCATTTT; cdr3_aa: CASSQDDRGSNQPQHF
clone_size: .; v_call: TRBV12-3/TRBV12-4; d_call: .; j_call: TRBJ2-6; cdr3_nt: TGTGCCAGCAGTGGTCCAGGGATTCACGGCTCTGGGGCCAACGTCCTGACTTTC; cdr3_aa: CASSGPGIHGSGANVLTF
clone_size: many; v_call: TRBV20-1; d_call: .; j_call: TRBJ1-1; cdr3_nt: TGCAGTGCTAGAGAAAGGGGAAACACTGAAGCTTTCTTT; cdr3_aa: CSARERGNTEAFF
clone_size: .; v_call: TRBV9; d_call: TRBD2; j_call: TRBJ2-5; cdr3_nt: TGTGCCAGCAGCCCACCACCTGGATCGACTAGCGGCCCTCGGGAGACCCAGTACTTC; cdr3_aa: CASSPPPGSTSGPRETQYF
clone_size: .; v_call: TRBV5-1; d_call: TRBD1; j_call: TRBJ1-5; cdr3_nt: TGCGCCGGCAGCTTCACAGGGGAAGGCAATCAGCCCCAGCATTTT; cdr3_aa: CAGSFTGEGNQPQHF
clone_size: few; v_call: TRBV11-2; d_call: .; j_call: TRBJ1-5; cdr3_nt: TGTGCCAGCAGCTTAGCCTGGGCCAGGACCTATCAGCCCCAGCATTTT; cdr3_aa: CASSLAWARTYQPQHF
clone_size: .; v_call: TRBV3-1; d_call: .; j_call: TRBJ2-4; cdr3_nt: TGTGCCAGCAGCCTGTCCCTAGACAGTCACCTAGCCAAAAACATTCAGTACTTC; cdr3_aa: CASSLSLDSHLAKNIQYF
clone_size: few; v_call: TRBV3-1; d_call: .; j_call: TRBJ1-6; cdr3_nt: TGTGCCAGCAGCCAAGAGGGAGTCAAGGCCTCACCCCTCCACTTT; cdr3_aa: CASSQEGVKASPLHF
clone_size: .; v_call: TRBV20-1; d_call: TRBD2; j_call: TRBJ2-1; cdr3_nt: TGCAGTGCTCCCCCTCTAGCGGGGGAGCACAATGAGCAGTTCTTC; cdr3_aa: CSAPPLAGEHNEQFF
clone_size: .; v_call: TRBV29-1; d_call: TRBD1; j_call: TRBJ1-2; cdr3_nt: TGCAGCGTTGAAGTTGACAGGGAGCATGGCTACACCTTC; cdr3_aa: CSVEVDREHGYTF
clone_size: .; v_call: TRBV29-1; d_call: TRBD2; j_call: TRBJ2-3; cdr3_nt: TGCAGCGTTGATGCGGCGGGGGGCAGCACAGATACGCAGTATTTT; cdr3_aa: CSVDAAGGSTDTQYF
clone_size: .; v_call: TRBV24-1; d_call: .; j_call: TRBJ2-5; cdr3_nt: TGTGCCACCAATGATCCATGGACAGTCGTTGGGCAGTACTTC; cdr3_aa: CATNDPWTVVGQYF
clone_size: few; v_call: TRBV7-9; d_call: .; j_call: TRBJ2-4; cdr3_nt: TGTGCCAGCAGCTCGATATCAGTGGTCGAAGCCAAAAACATTCAGTACTTC; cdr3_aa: CASSSISVVEAKNIQYF
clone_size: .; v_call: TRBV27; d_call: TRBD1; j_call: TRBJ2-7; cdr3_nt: TGTGCCAGCAGCCAGGGACAGTTCTACTACGAGCAGTACTTC; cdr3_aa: CASSQGQFYYEQYF
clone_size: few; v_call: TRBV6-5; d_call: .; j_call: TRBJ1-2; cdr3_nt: TGTGCCAGCAGTTACTCGTGGGGGGCCGACTATGGCTACACCTTC; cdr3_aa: CASSYSWGADYGYTF
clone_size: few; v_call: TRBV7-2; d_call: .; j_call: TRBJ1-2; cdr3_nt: TGTGCCAGCAGCTTAGCGCGGCAGATTTATGGCTACACCTTC; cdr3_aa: CASSLARQIYGYTF
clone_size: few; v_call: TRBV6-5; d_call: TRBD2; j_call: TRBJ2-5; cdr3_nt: TGTGCCAGCAGTTATTTTTATAGCGGGGGGGAGTCGGAGACCCAGTACTTC; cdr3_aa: CASSYFYSGGESETQYF
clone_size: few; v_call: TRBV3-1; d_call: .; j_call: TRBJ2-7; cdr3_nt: TGTGCCAGCAGCTTCAGAGGGTCTACCTACGAGCAGTACTTC; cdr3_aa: CASSFRGSTYEQYF
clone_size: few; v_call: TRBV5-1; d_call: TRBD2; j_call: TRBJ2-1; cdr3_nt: TGCGCCAGCAGCTTGGCTAGGACTAGCGGGGTCGAGCAGTTCTTC; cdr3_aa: CASSLARTSGVEQFF
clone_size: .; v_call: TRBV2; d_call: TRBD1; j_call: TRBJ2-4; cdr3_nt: TGTGCCTCGGACAGGGCTGGCAAAAACATTCAGTACTTC; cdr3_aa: CASDRAGKNIQYF
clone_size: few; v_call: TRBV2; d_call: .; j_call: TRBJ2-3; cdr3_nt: TGTGCCAGCAGTTACCGCACAGATACGCAGTATTTT; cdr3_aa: CASSYRTDTQYF
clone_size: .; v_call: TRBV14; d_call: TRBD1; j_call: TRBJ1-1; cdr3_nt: TGTGCCAGCAGCTCATTTAATACAGGGGCGGCGGGCACTGAAGCTTTCTTT; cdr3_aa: CASSSFNTGAAGTEAFF
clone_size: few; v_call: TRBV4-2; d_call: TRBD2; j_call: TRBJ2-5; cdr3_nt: TGTGCCAGCCAGCTAGCGGACATCCAAGAGACCCAGTACTTC; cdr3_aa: CASQLADIQETQYF
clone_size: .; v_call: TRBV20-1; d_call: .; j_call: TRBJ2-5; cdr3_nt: TGCAGTGCTAGAGATCCCGTCATGAGGGGGGGAGCCGAGACCCAGTACTTC; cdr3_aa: CSARDPVMRGGAETQYF
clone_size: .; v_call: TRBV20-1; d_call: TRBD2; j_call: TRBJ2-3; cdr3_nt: TGCAGTGCTAACCTTCAGGGAATAGCGGGGGAGTATTTT; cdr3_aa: CSANLQGIAGEYF
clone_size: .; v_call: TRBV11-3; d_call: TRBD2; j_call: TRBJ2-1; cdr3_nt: TGTGCCAGCAGCTTCGGCAGGCTAGCGGCCTACAATGAGCAGTTCTTC; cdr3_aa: CASSFGRLAAYNEQFF
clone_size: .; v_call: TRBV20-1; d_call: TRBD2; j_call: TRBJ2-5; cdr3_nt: TGCAGTGCTAGACGACGGGGGGGATCACGCCAAGAGACCCAGTACTTC; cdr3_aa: CSARRRGGSRQETQYF
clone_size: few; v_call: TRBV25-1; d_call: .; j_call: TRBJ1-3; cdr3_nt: TGTGCCAGCACCTCAGGGGGAAACACCATATATTTT; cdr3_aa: CASTSGGNTIYF
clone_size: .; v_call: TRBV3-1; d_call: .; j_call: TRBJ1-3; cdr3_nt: TGTGCCAGCAGCCCCCCAGGGACTGGAAACACCATATATTTT; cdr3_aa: CASSPPGTGNTIYF
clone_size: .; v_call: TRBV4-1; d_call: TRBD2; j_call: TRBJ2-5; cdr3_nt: TGCGCCAGCAGCCGATACTCTAGCGGGGACATCCAAGAGACCCAGTACTTC; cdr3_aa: CASSRYSSGDIQETQYF
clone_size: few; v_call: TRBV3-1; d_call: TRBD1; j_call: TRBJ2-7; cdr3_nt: TGTGCCAGCAGCCAAGGCGGTACAGGGGTCGAGCAGTACTTC; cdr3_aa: CASSQGGTGVEQYF
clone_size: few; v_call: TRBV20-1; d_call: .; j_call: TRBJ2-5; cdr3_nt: TGCAGTGCTAGGGGGGCTTTTAGGGAGACCCAGTACTTC; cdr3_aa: CSARGAFRETQYF
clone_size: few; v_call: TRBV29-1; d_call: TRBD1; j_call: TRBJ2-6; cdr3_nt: TGCAGCGTGACAGGGGCTGGGGCCAACGTCCTGACTTTC; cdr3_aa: CSVTGAGANVLTF
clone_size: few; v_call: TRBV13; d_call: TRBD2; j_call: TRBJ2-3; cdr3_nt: TGTGCCAGCAGGCGCATGTTCGGGGGGGTGAGCACAGATACGCAGTATTTT; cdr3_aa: CASRRMFGGVSTDTQYF
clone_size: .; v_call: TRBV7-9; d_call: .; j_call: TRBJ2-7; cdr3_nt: TGTGCCAGCAGCTTGGTCTTGGGATTTCGGCCCTACGAGCAGTACTTC; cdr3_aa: CASSLVLGFRPYEQYF
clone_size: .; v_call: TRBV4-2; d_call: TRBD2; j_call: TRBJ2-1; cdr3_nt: TGTGCCAGCAGCCAAATTAGGGGGAGGACTAGCGGGGGGAATGAGCAGTTCTTC; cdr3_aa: CASSQIRGRTSGGNEQFF
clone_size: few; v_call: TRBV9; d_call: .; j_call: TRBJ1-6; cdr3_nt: TGTGCCAGCAGCGTAGGGGTCCTAGGTTCACCCCTCCACTTT; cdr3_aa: CASSVGVLGSPLHF
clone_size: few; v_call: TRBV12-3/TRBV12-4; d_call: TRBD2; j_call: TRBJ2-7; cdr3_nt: TGTGCCAGCAGCCCCTCTAGCGGGTGGAGCTCCTACGAGCAGTACTTC; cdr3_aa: CASSPSSGWSSYEQYF
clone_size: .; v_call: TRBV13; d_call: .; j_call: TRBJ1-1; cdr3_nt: TGTGCCAGCAGCTTAGGAACCCTAGGAGGGGCGATTAGACGTAGCACTGAAGCTTTCTTT; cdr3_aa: CASSLGTLGGAIRRSTEAFF
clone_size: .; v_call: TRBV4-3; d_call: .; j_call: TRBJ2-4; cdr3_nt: TGCGCCAGCAGCCAAGAGAGGGTGGAAAACATTCAGTACTTC; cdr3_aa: CASSQERVENIQYF
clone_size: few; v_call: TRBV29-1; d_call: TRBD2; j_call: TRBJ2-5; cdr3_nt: TGCAGCGCCGGGACTAGCGGGGGCCCTAAGGAGACCCAGTACTTC; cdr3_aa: CSAGTSGGPKETQYF
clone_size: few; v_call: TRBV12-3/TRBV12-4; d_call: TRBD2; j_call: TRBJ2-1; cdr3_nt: TGTGCCAGCACCCCCTCCGGGACTAGCGGGAGCAATGAGCAGTTCTTC; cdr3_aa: CASTPSGTSGSNEQFF
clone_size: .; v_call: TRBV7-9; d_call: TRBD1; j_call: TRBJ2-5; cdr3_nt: TGTGCCAGCAGCTCCGACAGGGGGCTAGTAATTGAAGGGCGAGAGACCCAGTACTTC; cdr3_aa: CASSSDRGLVIEGRETQYF
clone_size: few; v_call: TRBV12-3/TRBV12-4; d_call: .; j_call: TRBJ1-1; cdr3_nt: TGTGCCAGCAGTTTAGGTACAGGGATCGGAGCTTTCTTT; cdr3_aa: CASSLGTGIGAFF
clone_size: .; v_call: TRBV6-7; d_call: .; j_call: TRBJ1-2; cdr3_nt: TGTGCCAGCAGTTCCGTCAGCGGGGAAGGCTACACCTTC; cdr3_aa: CASSSVSGEGYTF
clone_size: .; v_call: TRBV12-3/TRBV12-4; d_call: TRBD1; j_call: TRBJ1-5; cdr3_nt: TGTGCCAGCAGTATAAACAGGGGAGGAAATCAGCCCCAGCATTTT; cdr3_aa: CASSINRGGNQPQHF
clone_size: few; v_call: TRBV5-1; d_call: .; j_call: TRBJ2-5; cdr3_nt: TGCGCCAGCAGCTTGGGTTCGACCATTCTGGAGACCCAGTACTTC; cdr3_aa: CASSLGSTILETQYF
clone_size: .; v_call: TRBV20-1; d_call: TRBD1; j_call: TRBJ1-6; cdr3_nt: TGCAGTGCGCGGACAGGGTCACGATCACCCCTCCACTTT; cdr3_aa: CSARTGSRSPLHF
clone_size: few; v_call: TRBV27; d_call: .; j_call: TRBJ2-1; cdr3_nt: TGTGCCAGCAGTTTAGCGGCAGCCTCCTACAATGAGCAGTTCTTC; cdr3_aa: CASSLAAASYNEQFF
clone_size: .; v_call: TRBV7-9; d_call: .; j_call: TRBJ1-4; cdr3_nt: TGTGCCAGCAGCCGCCTTTGGGGGCGCGTCGAAAAACTGTTTTTT; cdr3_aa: CASSRLWGRVEKLFF
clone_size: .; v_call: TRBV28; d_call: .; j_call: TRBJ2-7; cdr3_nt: TGTGCCAGCAGTCTAACCCCCCAGGGGGGAGTCTACGAGCAGTACTTC; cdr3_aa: CASSLTPQGGVYEQYF
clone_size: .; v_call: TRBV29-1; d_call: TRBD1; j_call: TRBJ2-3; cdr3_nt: TGCAGCGCTGACCGGTGGGGACAGGTAAACACAGATACGCAGTATTTT; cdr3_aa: CSADRWGQVNTDTQYF
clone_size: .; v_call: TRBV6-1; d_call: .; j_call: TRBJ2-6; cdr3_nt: TGTGCCAGCGGCTGGGCAGGGTGGACCCACGGCCTTGGCTCTGGGGCCAACGTCATGACTTTC; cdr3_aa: CASGWAGWTHGLGSGANVMTF